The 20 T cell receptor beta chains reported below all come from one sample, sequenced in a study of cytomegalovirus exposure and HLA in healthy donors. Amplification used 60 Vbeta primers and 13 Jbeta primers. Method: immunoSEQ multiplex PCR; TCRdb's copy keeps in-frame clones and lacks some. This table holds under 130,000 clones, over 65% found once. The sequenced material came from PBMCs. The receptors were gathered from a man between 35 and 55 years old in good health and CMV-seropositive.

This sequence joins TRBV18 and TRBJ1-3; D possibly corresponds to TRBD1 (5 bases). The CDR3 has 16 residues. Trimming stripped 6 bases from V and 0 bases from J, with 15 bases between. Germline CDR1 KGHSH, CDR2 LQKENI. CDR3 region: CASSLQPTASGNTIYF. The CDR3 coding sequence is TGTGCCAGCTCGCTCCAACCGACAGCCTCTGGAAACACCATATATTTT.

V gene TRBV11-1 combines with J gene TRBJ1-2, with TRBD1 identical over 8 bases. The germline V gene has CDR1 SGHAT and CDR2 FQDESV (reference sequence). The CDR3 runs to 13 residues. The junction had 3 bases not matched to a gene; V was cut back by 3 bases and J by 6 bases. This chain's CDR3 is CASSLSRGHGYTF. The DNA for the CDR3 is TGTGCCAGCAGCTTGAGCAGGGGGCATGGCTACACCTTC.

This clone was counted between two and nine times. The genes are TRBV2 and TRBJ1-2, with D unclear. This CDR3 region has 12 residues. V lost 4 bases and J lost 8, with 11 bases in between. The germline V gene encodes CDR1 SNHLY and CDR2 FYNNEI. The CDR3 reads CASSAIMGGYTF. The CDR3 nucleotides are TGTGCCAGCAGTGCGATCATGGGCGGCTACACCTTC.

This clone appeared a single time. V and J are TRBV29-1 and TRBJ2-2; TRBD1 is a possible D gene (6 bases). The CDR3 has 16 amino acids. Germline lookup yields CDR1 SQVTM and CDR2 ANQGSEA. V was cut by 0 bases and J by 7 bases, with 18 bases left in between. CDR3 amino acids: CSVEDRKTGVVGELFF. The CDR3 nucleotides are TGCAGCGTTGAAGATCGAAAGACAGGAGTTGTCGGGGAGCTGTTTTTT.

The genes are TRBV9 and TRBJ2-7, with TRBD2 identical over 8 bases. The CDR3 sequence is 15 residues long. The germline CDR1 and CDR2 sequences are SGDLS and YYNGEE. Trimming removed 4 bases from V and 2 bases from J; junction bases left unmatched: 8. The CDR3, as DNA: TGTGCCAGCAGCCCCTCGGGGGGGACACCCTACGAGCAGTACTTC. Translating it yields CASSPSGGTPYEQYF. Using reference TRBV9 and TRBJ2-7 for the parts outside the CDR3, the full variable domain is DSGVTQTPKHLITATGQRVTLRCSPRSGDLSVYWYQQSLDQGLQFLIQYYNGEERAKGNILERFSAQQFPDLHSELNLSSLELGDSALYFCASSPSGGTPYEQYFGPGTRLTVT.

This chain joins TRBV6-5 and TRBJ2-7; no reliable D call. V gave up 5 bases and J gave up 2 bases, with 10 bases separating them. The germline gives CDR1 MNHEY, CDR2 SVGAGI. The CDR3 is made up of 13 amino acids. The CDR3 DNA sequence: TGTGCCAGCAGTGAACGACATCCCTACGAGCAGTACTTC. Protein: CASSERHPYEQYF.

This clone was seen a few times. DNA for the CDR3: TGTGCCAGCAGCCTTTTTACCCCGGGTCACATCTCCTACGAGCAGTACTTC. Translation: CASSLFTPGHISYEQYF. The chain is built from TRBV13 and TRBJ2-7; D is ambiguous. The CDR3 runs to 17 residues. Germline CDR1 and CDR2: PRHDT and FYEKMQ (reference sequence). V was clipped by 5 bases and J by 0 bases, with 20 bases between them.

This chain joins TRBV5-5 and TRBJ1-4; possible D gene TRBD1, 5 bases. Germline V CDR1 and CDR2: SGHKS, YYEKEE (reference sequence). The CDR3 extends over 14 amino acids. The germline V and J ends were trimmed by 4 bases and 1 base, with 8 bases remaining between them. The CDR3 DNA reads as TGTGCCAGCAGCCCTAGGGGAACTAATGAAAAACTGTTTTTT. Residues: CASSPRGTNEKLFF. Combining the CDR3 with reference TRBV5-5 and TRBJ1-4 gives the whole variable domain DAGVTQSPTHLIKTRGQQVTLRCSPISGHKSVSWYQQVLGQGPQFIFQYYEKEERGRGNFPDRFSARQFPNYSSELNVNALLLGDSALYLCASSPRGTNEKLFFGSGTQLSVL.

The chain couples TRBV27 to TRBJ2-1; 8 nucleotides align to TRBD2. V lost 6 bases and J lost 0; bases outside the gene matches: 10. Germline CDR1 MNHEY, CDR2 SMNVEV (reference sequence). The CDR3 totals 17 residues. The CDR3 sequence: CASRTLAEGRSYNEQFF. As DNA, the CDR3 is TGTGCCAGCAGAACACTAGCGGAGGGGCGCTCCTACAATGAGCAGTTCTTC.

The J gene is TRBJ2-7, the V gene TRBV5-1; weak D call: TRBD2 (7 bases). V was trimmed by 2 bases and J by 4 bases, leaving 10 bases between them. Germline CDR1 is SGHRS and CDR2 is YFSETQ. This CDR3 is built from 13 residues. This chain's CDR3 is CASSLEGGYEQYF. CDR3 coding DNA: TGCGCCAGCAGCTTAGAGGGGGGGTACGAGCAGTACTTC.

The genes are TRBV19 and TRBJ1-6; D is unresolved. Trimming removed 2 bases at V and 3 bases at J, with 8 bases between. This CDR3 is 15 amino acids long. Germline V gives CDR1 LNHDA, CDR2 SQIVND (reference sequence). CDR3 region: CASSINRNYNSPLHF. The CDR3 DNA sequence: TGTGCCAGTAGTATAAACAGAAACTATAATTCACCCCTCCACTTT.

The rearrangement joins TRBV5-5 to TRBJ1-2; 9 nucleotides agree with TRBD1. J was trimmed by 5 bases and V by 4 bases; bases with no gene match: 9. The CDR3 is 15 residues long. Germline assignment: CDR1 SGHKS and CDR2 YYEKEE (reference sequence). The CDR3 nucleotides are TGTGCCAGCAGCGCAACCCGACAGGGGGGGTATGGCTACACCTTC. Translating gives CASSATRQGGYGYTF.

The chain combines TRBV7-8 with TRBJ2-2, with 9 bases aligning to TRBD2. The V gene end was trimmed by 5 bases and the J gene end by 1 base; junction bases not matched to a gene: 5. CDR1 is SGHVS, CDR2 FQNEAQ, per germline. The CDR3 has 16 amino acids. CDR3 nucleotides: TGTGCCAGCAGCCGTAGCGGGGGCCAGAACACCGGGGAGCTGTTTTTT. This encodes CASSRSGGQNTGELFF.

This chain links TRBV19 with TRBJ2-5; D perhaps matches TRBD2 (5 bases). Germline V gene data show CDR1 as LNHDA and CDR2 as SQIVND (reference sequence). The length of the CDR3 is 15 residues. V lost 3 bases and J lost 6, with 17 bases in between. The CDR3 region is CASSIRDGLRKTQYF. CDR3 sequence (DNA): TGTGCCAGTAGTATTCGGGATGGCCTGCGAAAGACCCAGTACTTC.

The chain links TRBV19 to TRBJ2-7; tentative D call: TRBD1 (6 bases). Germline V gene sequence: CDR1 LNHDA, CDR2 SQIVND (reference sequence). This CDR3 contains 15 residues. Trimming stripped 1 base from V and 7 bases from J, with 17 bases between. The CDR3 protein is CASSIAGIQGKEQYF. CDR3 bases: TGTGCCAGTAGTATAGCGGGGATACAGGGTAAAGAGCAGTACTTC. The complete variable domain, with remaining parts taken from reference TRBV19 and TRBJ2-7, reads DGGITQSPKYLFRKEGQNVTLSCEQNLNHDAMYWYRQDPGQGLRLIYYSQIVNDFQKGDIAEGYSVSREKKESFPLTVTSAQKNPTAFYLCASSIAGIQGKEQYFGPGTRLTVT.

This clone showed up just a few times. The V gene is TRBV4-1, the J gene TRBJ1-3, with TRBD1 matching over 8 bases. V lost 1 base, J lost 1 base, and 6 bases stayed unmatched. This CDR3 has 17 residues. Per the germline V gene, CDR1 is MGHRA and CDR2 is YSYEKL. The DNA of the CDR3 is TGCGCCAGCAGCCAAGGGGGACGGACAGGGTCTGGAAACACCATATATTTT. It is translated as CASSQGGRTGSGNTIYF.

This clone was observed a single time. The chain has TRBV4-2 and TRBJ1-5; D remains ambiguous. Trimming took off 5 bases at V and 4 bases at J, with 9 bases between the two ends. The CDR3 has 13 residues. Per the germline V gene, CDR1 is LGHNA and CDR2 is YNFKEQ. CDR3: CASSSAVNQPQHF. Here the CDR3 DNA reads TGTGCCAGCAGCAGCGCAGTAAATCAGCCCCAGCATTTT.

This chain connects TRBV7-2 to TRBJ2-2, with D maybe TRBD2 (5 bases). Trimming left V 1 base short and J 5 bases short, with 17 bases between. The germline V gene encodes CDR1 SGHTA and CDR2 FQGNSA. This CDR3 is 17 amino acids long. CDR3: CASSLEPSAGGTGELFF. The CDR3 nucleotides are TGTGCCAGCAGCTTAGAACCTTCGGCGGGTGGGACCGGGGAGCTGTTTTTT.

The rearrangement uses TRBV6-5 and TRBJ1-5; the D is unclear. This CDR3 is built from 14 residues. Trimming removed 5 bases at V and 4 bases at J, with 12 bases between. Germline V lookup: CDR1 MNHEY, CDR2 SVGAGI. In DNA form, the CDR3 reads TGTGCCAGCAGTGACCCCGACGGGAATCAGCCCCAGCATTTT. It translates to CASSDPDGNQPQHF.

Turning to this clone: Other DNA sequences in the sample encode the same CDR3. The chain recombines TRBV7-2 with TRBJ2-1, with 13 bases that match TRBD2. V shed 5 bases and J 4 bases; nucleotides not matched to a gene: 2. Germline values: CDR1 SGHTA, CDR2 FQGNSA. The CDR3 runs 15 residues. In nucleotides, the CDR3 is TGTGCCAGCAGCCCGACTAGCGGGGGGTACAATGAGCAGTTCTTC. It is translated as CASSPTSGGYNEQFF.